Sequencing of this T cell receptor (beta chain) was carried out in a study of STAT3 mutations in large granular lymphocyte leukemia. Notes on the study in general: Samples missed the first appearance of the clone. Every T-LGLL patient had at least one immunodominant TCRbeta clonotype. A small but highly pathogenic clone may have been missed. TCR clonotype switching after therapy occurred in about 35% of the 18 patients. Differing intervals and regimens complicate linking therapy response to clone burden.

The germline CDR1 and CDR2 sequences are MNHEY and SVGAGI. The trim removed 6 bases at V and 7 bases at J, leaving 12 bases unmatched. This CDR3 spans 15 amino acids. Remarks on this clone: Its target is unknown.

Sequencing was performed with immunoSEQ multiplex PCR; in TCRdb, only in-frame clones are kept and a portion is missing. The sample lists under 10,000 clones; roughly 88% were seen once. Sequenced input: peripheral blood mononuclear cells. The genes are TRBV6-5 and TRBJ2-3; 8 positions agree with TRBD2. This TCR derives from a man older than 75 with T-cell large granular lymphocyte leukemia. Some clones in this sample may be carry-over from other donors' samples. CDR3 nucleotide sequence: TGTGCCAGCAGGGGGCTAGCGGGCAACAAGAATACGCAGTATTTT. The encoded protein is CASRGLAGNKNTQYF.